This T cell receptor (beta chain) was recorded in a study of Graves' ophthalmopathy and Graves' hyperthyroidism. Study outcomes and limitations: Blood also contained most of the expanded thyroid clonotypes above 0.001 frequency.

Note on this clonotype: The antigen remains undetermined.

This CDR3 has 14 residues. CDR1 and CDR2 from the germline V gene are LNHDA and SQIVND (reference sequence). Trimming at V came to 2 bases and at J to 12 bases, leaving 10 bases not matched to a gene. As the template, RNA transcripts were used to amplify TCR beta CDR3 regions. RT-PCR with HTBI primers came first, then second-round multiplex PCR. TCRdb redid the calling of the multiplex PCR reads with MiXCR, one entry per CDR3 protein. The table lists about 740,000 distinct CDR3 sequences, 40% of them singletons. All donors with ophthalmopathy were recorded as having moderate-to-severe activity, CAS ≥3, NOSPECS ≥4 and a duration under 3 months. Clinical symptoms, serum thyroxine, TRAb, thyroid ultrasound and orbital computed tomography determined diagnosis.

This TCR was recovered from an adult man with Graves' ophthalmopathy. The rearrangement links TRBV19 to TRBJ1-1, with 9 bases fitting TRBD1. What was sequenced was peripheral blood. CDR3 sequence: CASSITGTGNRPFF. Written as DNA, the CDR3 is TGTGCCAGTAGTATAACCGGGACAGGGAATAGGCCTTTCTTT.